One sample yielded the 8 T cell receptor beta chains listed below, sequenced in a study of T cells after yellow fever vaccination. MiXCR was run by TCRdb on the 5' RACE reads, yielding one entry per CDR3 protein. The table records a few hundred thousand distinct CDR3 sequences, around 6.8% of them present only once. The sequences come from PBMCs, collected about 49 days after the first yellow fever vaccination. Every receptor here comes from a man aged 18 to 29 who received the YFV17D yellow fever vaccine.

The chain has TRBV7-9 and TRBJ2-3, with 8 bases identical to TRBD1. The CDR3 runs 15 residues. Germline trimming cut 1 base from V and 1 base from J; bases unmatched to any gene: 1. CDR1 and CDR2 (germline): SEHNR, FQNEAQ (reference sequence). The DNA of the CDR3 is TGTGCCAGCAGCTTAGTACAGGGGGGCACAGATACGCAGTATTTT. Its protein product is CASSLVQGGTDTQYF.

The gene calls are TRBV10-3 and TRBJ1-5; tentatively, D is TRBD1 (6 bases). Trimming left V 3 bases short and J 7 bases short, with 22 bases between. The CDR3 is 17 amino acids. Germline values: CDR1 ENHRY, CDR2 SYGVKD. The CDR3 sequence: CAISDGGGGRVGQPQHF. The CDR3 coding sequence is TGTGCCATCAGTGATGGTGGGGGGGGCCGTGTTGGACAGCCCCAGCATTTT.

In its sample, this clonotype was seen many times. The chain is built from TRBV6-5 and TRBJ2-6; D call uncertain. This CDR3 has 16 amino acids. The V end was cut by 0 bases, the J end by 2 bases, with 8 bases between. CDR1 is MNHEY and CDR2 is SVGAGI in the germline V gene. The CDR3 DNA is TGTGCCAGCAGTTACTCGTGGGAAGCTGGGGCCAACGTCCTGACTTTC. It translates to CASSYSWEAGANVLTF.

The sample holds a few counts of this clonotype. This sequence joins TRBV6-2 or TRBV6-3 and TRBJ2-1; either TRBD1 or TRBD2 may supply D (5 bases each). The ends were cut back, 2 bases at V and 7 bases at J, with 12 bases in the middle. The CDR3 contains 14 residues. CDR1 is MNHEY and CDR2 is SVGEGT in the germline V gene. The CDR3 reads CASSYGAGWNEQFF. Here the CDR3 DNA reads TGTGCCAGCAGTTACGGGGCGGGTTGGAATGAGCAGTTCTTC.

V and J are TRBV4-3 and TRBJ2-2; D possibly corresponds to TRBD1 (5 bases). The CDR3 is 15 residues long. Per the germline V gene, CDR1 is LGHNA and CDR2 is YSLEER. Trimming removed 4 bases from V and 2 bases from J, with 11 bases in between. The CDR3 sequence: CASSRWQGNTGELFF. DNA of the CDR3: TGCGCCAGCAGCCGATGGCAGGGAAACACCGGGGAGCTGTTTTTT.

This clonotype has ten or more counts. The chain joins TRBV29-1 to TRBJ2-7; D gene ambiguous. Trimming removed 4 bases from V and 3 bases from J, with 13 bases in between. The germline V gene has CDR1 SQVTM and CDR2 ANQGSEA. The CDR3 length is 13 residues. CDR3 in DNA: TGCAGCGTTGTGTCGGCACCTAACTACGAGCAGTACTTC. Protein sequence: CSVVSAPNYEQYF.

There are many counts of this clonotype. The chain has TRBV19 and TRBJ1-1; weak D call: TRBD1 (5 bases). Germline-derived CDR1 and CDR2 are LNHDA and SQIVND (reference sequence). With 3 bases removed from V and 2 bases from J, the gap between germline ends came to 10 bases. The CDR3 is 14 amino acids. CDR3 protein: CASSIGGLNTEAFF. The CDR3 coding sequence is TGTGCCAGTAGTATCGGGGGTTTAAACACTGAAGCTTTCTTT.

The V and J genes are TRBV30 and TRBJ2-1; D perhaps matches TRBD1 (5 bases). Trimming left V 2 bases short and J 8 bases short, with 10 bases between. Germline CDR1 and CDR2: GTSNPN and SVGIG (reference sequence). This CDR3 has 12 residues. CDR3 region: CAWSRQIDEQFF. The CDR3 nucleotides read TGTGCCTGGAGTCGACAGATCGATGAGCAGTTCTTC. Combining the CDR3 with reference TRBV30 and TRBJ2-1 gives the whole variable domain SQTIHQWPATLVQPVGSPLSLECTVEGTSNPNLYWYRQAAGRGLQLLFYSVGIGQISSEVPQNLSASRPQDRQFILSSKKLLLSDSGFYLCAWSRQIDEQFFGPGTRLTVL.